Listed below are T cell receptor beta chains from one sample, sequenced in a study of regulatory T cells in long-lasting Graves disease. Via MiXCR, TCRdb re-called the multiplex PCR reads, giving one row per CDR3 protein. The sample contains 380,000 or so distinct CDR3 sequences, 15% to 20% of which appear only once. These same records also appear under a second study, on T cells in Graves' hyperthyroidism and ophthalmopathy.

Sequenced material: peripheral blood mononuclear cells (PBMCs), taken at new diagnosis, from a patient treated with antithyroid drugs. The origin of the receptors is a woman younger than 35 with Graves disease. Both conserved end residues are part of each CDR3. Fields, in order: CDR3 protein, CDR3 DNA, D gene, J gene, clone size, V gene. The D gene is left open where the match is weak. Expanded clones are given a class, and other clones once, few, many or no size at all.

CDR3 protein: CASSEIGTGTSGTSTDTQYF; CDR3 DNA: TGTGCCAGCAGTGAGATCGGGACAGGGACTAGCGGAACAAGCACAGATACGCAGTATTTT; D gene: TRBD2; J gene: TRBJ2-3; clone size: .; V gene: TRBV2
CDR3 protein: CASSSDPGKLFF; CDR3 DNA: TGTGCCAGCAGCTCAGACCCAGGAAAACTGTTTTTT; D gene: .; J gene: TRBJ1-4; clone size: few; V gene: TRBV7-9
CDR3 protein: CASSLSPAGEQFF; CDR3 DNA: TGTGCCAGCAGTTTATCCCCCGCCGGTGAGCAGTTCTTC; D gene: .; J gene: TRBJ2-1; clone size: many; V gene: TRBV28
CDR3 protein: CASSLGVRAHDPNNEQFF; CDR3 DNA: TGTGCCAGCAGCTTAGGGGTTAGAGCCCACGACCCCAACAATGAGCAGTTCTTC; D gene: .; J gene: TRBJ2-1; clone size: many; V gene: TRBV11-2
CDR3 protein: CASSSTGGQETQYF; CDR3 DNA: TGCGCCAGCAGCAGCACAGGGGGCCAAGAGACCCAGTACTTC; D gene: TRBD1; J gene: TRBJ2-5; clone size: many; V gene: TRBV5-1
CDR3 protein: CASTERTDTQYF; CDR3 DNA: TGTGCCAGCACCGAACGGACAGATACGCAGTATTTT; D gene: .; J gene: TRBJ2-3; clone size: many; V gene: TRBV6-1
CDR3 protein: CATSRRDSTYEQYF; CDR3 DNA: TGTGCCACCAGCAGGAGGGACAGCACCTACGAGCAGTACTTC; D gene: TRBD1; J gene: TRBJ2-7; clone size: .; V gene: TRBV15
CDR3 protein: CSAPLAGGNEQYF; CDR3 DNA: TGCAGTGCTCCCCTAGCGGGGGGGAACGAGCAGTACTTC; D gene: TRBD2; J gene: TRBJ2-7; clone size: many; V gene: TRBV20-1
CDR3 protein: CASGWPGVYEQFF; CDR3 DNA: TGTGCCAGCGGATGGCCAGGTGTCTATGAGCAGTTCTTC; D gene: .; J gene: TRBJ2-1; clone size: many; V gene: TRBV2
CDR3 protein: CASRPGLGGETQYF; CDR3 DNA: TGTGCCAGCAGACCCGGCTTGGGGGGGGAGACCCAGTACTTC; D gene: TRBD2; J gene: TRBJ2-5; clone size: .; V gene: TRBV6-1
CDR3 protein: CASSQWGARTGELFF; CDR3 DNA: TGTGCCAGCAGCCAATGGGGGGCGCGGACCGGGGAGCTGTTTTTT; D gene: .; J gene: TRBJ2-2; clone size: once; V gene: TRBV5-4
CDR3 protein: CASRYSGGSYNEQFF; CDR3 DNA: TGTGCCAGCAGGTATAGCGGGGGTTCCTACAATGAGCAGTTCTTC; D gene: TRBD2; J gene: TRBJ2-1; clone size: large; V gene: TRBV11-2
CDR3 protein: CASSFLAIMSSSNQPQHF; CDR3 DNA: TGTGCCAGCAGCTTTCTAGCTATCATGAGTAGCAGCAATCAGCCCCAGCATTTT; D gene: .; J gene: TRBJ1-5; clone size: few; V gene: TRBV7-8
CDR3 protein: CSAPGAGPYNEQFF; CDR3 DNA: TGCAGTGCTCCGGGAGCGGGACCCTACAATGAGCAGTTCTTC; D gene: TRBD2; J gene: TRBJ2-1; clone size: many; V gene: TRBV20-1
CDR3 protein: CASSLGTPYNSPLHF; CDR3 DNA: TGTGCCAGCAGTTTAGGGACACCTTATAATTCACCCCTCCACTTT; D gene: .; J gene: TRBJ1-6; clone size: many; V gene: TRBV5-5
CDR3 protein: CASSPNPGAGSRSYEQYF; CDR3 DNA: TGTGCCAGCAGTCCCAATCCGGGAGCAGGGTCTAGATCCTACGAGCAGTACTTC; D gene: .; J gene: TRBJ2-7; clone size: few; V gene: TRBV28
CDR3 protein: CASGGLAGRAFPDTQYF; CDR3 DNA: TGTGCCAGCGGCGGCCTGGCCGGGAGGGCCTTCCCAGATACGCAGTATTTT; D gene: TRBD2; J gene: TRBJ2-3; clone size: many; V gene: TRBV28
CDR3 protein: CSAPDSGDTEAFF; CDR3 DNA: TGCAGCGCGCCGGACAGCGGGGACACTGAAGCTTTCTTT; D gene: .; J gene: TRBJ1-1; clone size: many; V gene: TRBV29-1
CDR3 protein: CASSELSGYNEQFF; CDR3 DNA: TGTGCCAGCAGTGAGCTCAGCGGTTACAATGAGCAGTTCTTC; D gene: .; J gene: TRBJ2-1; clone size: many; V gene: TRBV2
CDR3 protein: CASRKIRQGNEKLFF; CDR3 DNA: TGTGCCAGCAGGAAAATACGACAGGGTAATGAAAAACTGTTTTTT; D gene: TRBD1; J gene: TRBJ1-4; clone size: many; V gene: TRBV28
CDR3 protein: CASSQGEGAPSYEQYF; CDR3 DNA: TGCGCCAGCAGCCAAGGGGAGGGAGCCCCCTCCTACGAGCAGTACTTC; D gene: TRBD2; J gene: TRBJ2-7; clone size: few; V gene: TRBV4-1
CDR3 protein: CASSEEVWEKGDEQYF; CDR3 DNA: TGTGCCAGCAGTGAAGAGGTCTGGGAGAAAGGGGACGAGCAGTACTTC; D gene: .; J gene: TRBJ2-7; clone size: medium-sized; V gene: TRBV6-1
CDR3 protein: CASSFFRSYEQYF; CDR3 DNA: TGTGCCAGCAGCTTTTTCCGATCCTACGAGCAGTACTTC; D gene: .; J gene: TRBJ2-7; clone size: many; V gene: TRBV11-2
CDR3 protein: CASSQDRYLAAYEQYF; CDR3 DNA: TGTGCCAGCAGCCAAGATCGATACCTAGCCGCTTACGAGCAGTACTTC; D gene: .; J gene: TRBJ2-7; clone size: .; V gene: TRBV14
CDR3 protein: CASSEGQGSNQPQHF; CDR3 DNA: TGTGCCAGCAGTGAGGGACAGGGAAGCAATCAGCCCCAGCATTTT; D gene: TRBD1; J gene: TRBJ1-5; clone size: many; V gene: TRBV2
CDR3 protein: CSVGDRGEKLFF; CDR3 DNA: TGCAGCGTTGGGGACAGGGGTGAAAAACTGTTTTTT; D gene: TRBD1; J gene: TRBJ1-4; clone size: .; V gene: TRBV29-1
CDR3 protein: CASSMGQLSNQPQHF; CDR3 DNA: TGTGCCAGCAGCATGGGACAGCTTAGCAATCAGCCCCAGCATTTT; D gene: TRBD1; J gene: TRBJ1-5; clone size: many; V gene: TRBV28
CDR3 protein: CASSQNANSPLHF; CDR3 DNA: TGTGCCAGCAGTCAGAACGCTAATTCACCCCTCCACTTT; D gene: .; J gene: TRBJ1-6; clone size: many; V gene: TRBV2
CDR3 protein: CASRPTGRVSYNEQFF; CDR3 DNA: TGCGCCAGCAGACCTACAGGGAGAGTGAGCTACAATGAGCAGTTCTTC; D gene: .; J gene: TRBJ2-1; clone size: .; V gene: TRBV4-1
CDR3 protein: CASSLGGTGNRPQHF; CDR3 DNA: TGCGCCAGCAGCTTGGGGGGGACTGGCAATCGGCCCCAGCATTTT; D gene: .; J gene: TRBJ1-5; clone size: .; V gene: TRBV5-1
CDR3 protein: CASSPFSGRKGETQYF; CDR3 DNA: TGTGCCAGCAGCCCATTTAGCGGGAGGAAAGGAGAGACCCAGTACTTC; D gene: TRBD2; J gene: TRBJ2-5; clone size: many; V gene: TRBV7-3
CDR3 protein: CSASVDGASTDTQYF; CDR3 DNA: TGCAGTGCTAGTGTGGACGGGGCTAGCACAGATACGCAGTATTTT; D gene: .; J gene: TRBJ2-3; clone size: many; V gene: TRBV20-1
CDR3 protein: CASSPAPVSTGELFF; CDR3 DNA: TGTGCCAGCAGCCCCGCTCCTGTGAGCACCGGGGAGCTGTTTTTT; D gene: .; J gene: TRBJ2-2; clone size: .; V gene: TRBV7-9
CDR3 protein: CAISREGGSGANVLTF; CDR3 DNA: TGTGCCATTTCTAGGGAGGGCGGGTCTGGGGCCAACGTCCTGACTTTC; D gene: TRBD2; J gene: TRBJ2-6; clone size: few; V gene: TRBV10-3
CDR3 protein: CSARGGSGTGDVYEQYF; CDR3 DNA: TGCAGTGCTAGGGGGGGATCGGGGACAGGTGATGTCTACGAGCAGTACTTC; D gene: TRBD1; J gene: TRBJ2-7; clone size: many; V gene: TRBV20-1
CDR3 protein: CASTAKGRDRGLVEQFF; CDR3 DNA: TGTGCCAGCACGGCGAAAGGCCGGGACAGGGGGCTAGTTGAGCAGTTCTTC; D gene: TRBD1; J gene: TRBJ2-1; clone size: many; V gene: TRBV28
CDR3 protein: CASSLGSFNQPQHF; CDR3 DNA: TGTGCCAGCAGCTTAGGCAGTTTCAATCAGCCCCAGCATTTT; D gene: .; J gene: TRBJ1-5; clone size: many; V gene: TRBV7-2
CDR3 protein: CASSLAGAGETQYF; CDR3 DNA: TGTGCCAGCAGTCTAGCGGGAGCGGGTGAGACCCAGTACTTC; D gene: TRBD2; J gene: TRBJ2-5; clone size: many; V gene: TRBV6-1
CDR3 protein: CASSLGSVYF; CDR3 DNA: TGTGCCAGCAGCCTGGGATCGGTTTACTTC; D gene: .; J gene: TRBJ2-7; clone size: many; V gene: TRBV11-2
CDR3 protein: CASRTRTSGSETQYF; CDR3 DNA: TGTGCCAGCAGAACCCGGACTAGCGGATCCGAGACCCAGTACTTC; D gene: TRBD2; J gene: TRBJ2-5; clone size: many; V gene: TRBV6-1
CDR3 protein: CASSPRGLAGSYNEQFF; CDR3 DNA: TGTGCCAGTAGTCCTCGAGGACTAGCGGGGTCTTACAATGAGCAGTTCTTC; D gene: TRBD2; J gene: TRBJ2-1; clone size: few; V gene: TRBV19
CDR3 protein: CASSSTGVSYGYTF; CDR3 DNA: TGTGCCAGCAGCTCGACAGGGGTTAGCTATGGCTACACCTTC; D gene: TRBD1; J gene: TRBJ1-2; clone size: .; V gene: TRBV5-6
CDR3 protein: CSVRGGPGANVLTF; CDR3 DNA: TGCAGTGTGAGGGGGGGGCCTGGGGCCAACGTCCTGACTTTC; D gene: .; J gene: TRBJ2-6; clone size: .; V gene: TRBV20-1
CDR3 protein: CASSPPSGRKRNTIYF; CDR3 DNA: TGTGCCAGCAGCCCCCCCTCGGGACGGAAAAGAAACACCATATATTTT; D gene: .; J gene: TRBJ1-3; clone size: many; V gene: TRBV3-1
CDR3 protein: CASSAGQGNNYGYTF; CDR3 DNA: TGTGCCAGCAGTGCTGGACAGGGAAATAACTATGGCTACACCTTC; D gene: TRBD1; J gene: TRBJ1-2; clone size: many; V gene: TRBV6-2/TRBV6-3
CDR3 protein: CASCAASGYYNEQFF; CDR3 DNA: TGTGCCAGCTGTGCGGCTAGCGGATACTACAATGAGCAGTTCTTC; D gene: TRBD2; J gene: TRBJ2-1; clone size: many; V gene: TRBV2
CDR3 protein: CASSENRDRGRDTQYF; CDR3 DNA: TGTGCCAGCAGTGAAAACCGGGACAGGGGGCGGGATACGCAGTATTTT; D gene: TRBD1; J gene: TRBJ2-3; clone size: .; V gene: TRBV6-1
CDR3 protein: CASSPMTANTEAFF; CDR3 DNA: TGTGCCAGCAGCCCCATGACAGCGAACACTGAAGCTTTCTTT; D gene: .; J gene: TRBJ1-1; clone size: many; V gene: TRBV3-1
CDR3 protein: CASTIRVNTEAFF; CDR3 DNA: TGTGCCAGTACGATTAGGGTTAACACTGAAGCTTTCTTT; D gene: .; J gene: TRBJ1-1; clone size: .; V gene: TRBV19
CDR3 protein: CATSFPGTGFGETDTQYF; CDR3 DNA: TGTGCCACCAGCTTTCCCGGGACAGGGTTCGGAGAGACAGATACGCAGTATTTT; D gene: TRBD1; J gene: TRBJ2-3; clone size: few; V gene: TRBV24-1
CDR3 protein: CASSQTAGWATYEQYF; CDR3 DNA: TGCGCCAGCAGCCAAACGGCGGGATGGGCAACCTACGAGCAGTACTTC; D gene: .; J gene: TRBJ2-7; clone size: few; V gene: TRBV4-1
CDR3 protein: CASSRVTLEQYF; CDR3 DNA: TGTGCCAGCAGCCGGGTCACGTTAGAGCAGTACTTC; D gene: .; J gene: TRBJ2-7; clone size: many; V gene: TRBV14
CDR3 protein: CASSVGPGLASSYEQYF; CDR3 DNA: TGTGCCAGCAGCGTAGGGCCCGGTCTAGCGAGCTCCTACGAGCAGTACTTC; D gene: .; J gene: TRBJ2-7; clone size: few; V gene: TRBV9
CDR3 protein: CASSRGEELFF; CDR3 DNA: TGTGCCAGCAGCCGAGGGGAGGAGCTGTTTTTT; D gene: .; J gene: TRBJ2-2; clone size: many; V gene: TRBV11-3
CDR3 protein: CASSSHRGDYGYTF; CDR3 DNA: TGTGCCAGCAGCTCCCACAGGGGAGACTATGGCTACACCTTC; D gene: TRBD1; J gene: TRBJ1-2; clone size: many; V gene: TRBV7-8
CDR3 protein: CASSQDQGLMYGYTF; CDR3 DNA: TGTGCCAGCAGCCAAGATCAGGGGTTGATGTATGGCTACACCTTC; D gene: .; J gene: TRBJ1-2; clone size: many; V gene: TRBV14
CDR3 protein: CASSLGPVTDTQYF; CDR3 DNA: TGTGCCAGCAGCCTGGGACCGGTCACAGATACGCAGTATTTT; D gene: .; J gene: TRBJ2-3; clone size: many; V gene: TRBV9
CDR3 protein: CASSPRQGQPQHF; CDR3 DNA: TGTGCCAGCAGCCCGCGCCAGGGTCAGCCCCAGCATTTT; D gene: .; J gene: TRBJ1-5; clone size: many; V gene: TRBV3-1
CDR3 protein: CASSPWREGEQYF; CDR3 DNA: TGTGCCAGCAGCCCATGGCGGGAGGGGGAGCAGTACTTC; D gene: TRBD2; J gene: TRBJ2-7; clone size: few; V gene: TRBV7-8